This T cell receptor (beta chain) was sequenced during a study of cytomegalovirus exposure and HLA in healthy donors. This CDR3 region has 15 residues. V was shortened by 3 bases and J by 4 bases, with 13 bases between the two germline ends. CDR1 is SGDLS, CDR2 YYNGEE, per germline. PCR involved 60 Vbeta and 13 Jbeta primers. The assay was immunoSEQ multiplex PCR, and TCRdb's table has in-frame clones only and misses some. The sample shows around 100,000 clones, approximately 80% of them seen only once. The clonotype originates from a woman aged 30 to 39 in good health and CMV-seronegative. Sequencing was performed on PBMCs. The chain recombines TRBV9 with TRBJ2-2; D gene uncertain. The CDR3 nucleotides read TGTGCCAGCAGCGCCCCCACTTCGGGCACCGGGGAGCTGTTTTTT. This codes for CASSAPTSGTGELFF. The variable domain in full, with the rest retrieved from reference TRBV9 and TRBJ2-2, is DSGVTQTPKHLITATGQRVTLRCSPRSGDLSVYWYQQSLDQGLQFLIQYYNGEERAKGNILERFSAQQFPDLHSELNLSSLELGDSALYFCASSAPTSGTGELFFGEGSRLTVL.